This T cell receptor (beta chain) stems from a study of T cell clonotyping in hematopoietic cell transplantation. Findings of the study overall: CD4 and CD8 repertoire contributions could not be separated without sorting. Recipient TCR diversity dropped after transplant; expanded clonotypes rose from day 30 to 180.

CDR1 and CDR2 (germline): SGHTA, FQGNSA. The CDR3 spans 15 residues. Deletions cut 5 bases from V and 0 bases from J, with 11 bases between. With respect to this clone: Its antigen is not known.

Produced via immunoSEQ multiplex PCR; TCRdb's table is partial and in-frame only. Found here are roughly 10,000 clones, approximately 88% of them singletons; the top ten hold around 38%. The TCR sequence derives from a male patient aged 55 to 69 who had an allogeneic stem cell transplant from an unrelated donor, so the T cells may come from the graft donor. Some clones in this sample may be carry-over from other donors' samples. The material sequenced was PBMCs, taken 180 days after allogeneic stem cell transplant. The chain joins TRBV7-2 to TRBJ2-1; D not certain. The CDR3 sequence: CASSPAGVSYNEQFF. The CDR3 DNA is TGTGCCAGCAGCCCCGCTGGAGTCTCCTACAATGAGCAGTTCTTC.